The 24 T cell receptor beta chains below all came from one sample that was sequenced in a study of a mutant IDH1 vaccine in newly diagnosed glioma. Their target antigens are unknown. The time point: week 35, safety follow-up. One vaccine dose held 300 ug of mutant IDH1 20-mer peptide and came with topical imiquimod. Sequencing used immunoSEQ multiplex PCR; TCRdb keeps in-frame clones, though not all of them. The sample shows some 46,000 clones, 85% to 95% of them seen only once. The source was PBMCs, collected from a glioma patient whose treatment included an IDH1 peptide vaccine. The receptor source for this set is a man between 45 and 60 years old with glioma.

The rearrangement joins TRBV7-9 to TRBJ2-4; D may be TRBD2 (6 bases). Trimming took 4 bases from V and 8 from J, leaving 12 bases between them. This CDR3 comprises 13 residues. The germline V gene encodes CDR1 SEHNR and CDR2 FQNEAQ (reference sequence). The CDR3 bases are TGTGCCAGCAGCTCTCCGGGACTCCACATTCAGTACTTC. This codes for CASSSPGLHIQYF.

This clone was counted once. The CDR3 nucleotides are TGTGCCAGCAGCCAGGCGGGTCTCGCTGGGGGCGAGCAGTACTTC. Its protein product is CASSQAGLAGGEQYF. The chain has TRBV14 and TRBJ2-7; the D call may be TRBD1 or TRBD2 (5 bases each). Germline V gene lookup returns CDR1 SGHDN and CDR2 FVKESK. The CDR3 loop spans 15 amino acids. Trimming shortened V by 3 bases and J by 6 bases, and 18 bases separated the two germline ends.

V usage is TRBV6-1 and J usage is TRBJ1-1, with a possible D match to TRBD1 (5 bases). The CDR3 extends over 14 amino acids. In germline, CDR1 is MNHNS, CDR2 SASEGT. V dropped 3 bases and J dropped 8 bases, with 16 bases sitting between them. The CDR3 reads CASSETAFGLEAFF. The CDR3 DNA follows: TGTGCCAGCAGTGAGACAGCTTTCGGTTTGGAAGCTTTCTTT.

The chain has TRBV19 and TRBJ2-5, with D perhaps TRBD1 (5 bases). Near its end, the DNA agrees better with TRBJ2-7, so the J call may be wrong. Germline values: CDR1 LNHDA, CDR2 SQIVND (reference sequence). The length of the CDR3 is 14 residues. The CDR3 DNA reads TGTGCCAGTAGTATAGCAGGGATAACCTACGAGCAGTACTTC. It is translated as CASSIAGITYEQYF.

This clone was seen just once. The chain has TRBV6-1 and TRBJ2-7; TRBD2 matches at 13 bases. The CDR3 covers 14 residues. Germline-derived CDR1 and CDR2 are MNHNS and SASEGT. V shed 7 bases and J 4 bases; nucleotides not matched to a gene: 4. This CDR3 reads CASTLLAGGYEQYF. The DNA of the CDR3 is TGTGCCAGCACCTTACTAGCGGGAGGGTACGAGCAGTACTTC.

Only one count was recorded for this clone. The rearrangement joins TRBV2 to TRBJ2-5; 7 positions match TRBD2. Germline V gene lookup returns CDR1 SNHLY and CDR2 FYNNEI. J was trimmed by 5 bases and V by 8 bases; bases with no gene match: 14. CDR3 length equals 15 residues. The DNA for the CDR3 is TGTGCCAGCCTTAACGTCAGAGCGGGAAGCGAGACCCAGTACTTC. This sequence encodes CASLNVRAGSETQYF.

The chain uses TRBV7-2 and TRBJ2-2; possibly TRBD1 for D (5 bases). Per the germline V gene, CDR1 is SGHTA and CDR2 is FQGNSA. The CDR3 sequence is 15 residues long. V was pared by 5 bases and J by 5 bases, with 15 bases between. The CDR3 DNA is TGTGCCAGCAGCCCCTCCAGGGTTGGGACCGGGGAGCTGTTTTTT. As protein: CASSPSRVGTGELFF.

This clone was observed once. The V gene is TRBV28, the J gene TRBJ2-1; D might be TRBD2 (5 bases). This CDR3 comprises 11 residues. Germline CDR1 MDHEN, CDR2 SYDVKM. V lost 8 bases to trimming and J lost 4 bases, with 6 bases between them. In nucleotides, the CDR3 is TGTGCCAGCGGGAGTTACAATGAGCAGTTCTTC. As protein: CASGSYNEQFF.

The gene calls are TRBV5-1 and TRBJ2-7; 8 nucleotides line up with TRBD1. This CDR3 comprises 15 residues. CDR1 SGHRS and CDR2 YFSETQ come from the germline V gene. Germline trimming cut 7 bases from V and 5 bases from J; bases unmatched to any gene: 14. The CDR3 sequence is CASSAGQGAYHEQYF. DNA of the CDR3: TGCGCCAGCTCGGCCGGGCAGGGGGCGTACCACGAGCAGTACTTC.

This chain joins TRBV19 and TRBJ2-1; unclear D gene. The CDR3 spans 12 residues. Germline V CDR1 and CDR2: LNHDA, SQIVND (reference sequence). V dropped 8 bases and J dropped 9 bases, with 14 bases sitting between them. The CDR3 region has the DNA TGTGCCAGTGTTTCCCCCGAGGCTGAGCAGTTCTTC. Translating gives CASVSPEAEQFF.

This chain connects TRBV19 to TRBJ2-1, with D possibly called TRBD1 or TRBD2 (5 bases each). The CDR3 length is 16 residues. Germline CDR1 reads LNHDA; CDR2 reads SQIVND (reference sequence). V was trimmed by 1 base and J by 0 bases, leaving 10 bases between them. In DNA form, the CDR3 reads TGTGCCAGTAGTATAGGTCCCGGGACCTCCTACAATGAGCAGTTCTTC. Encoded protein: CASSIGPGTSYNEQFF.

The V call is TRBV20-1, the J call TRBJ1-4; D is undetermined. The CDR3 loop spans 11 amino acids. With 4 bases removed from V and 8 bases from J, the gap between germline ends came to 8 bases. Germline V CDR1 and CDR2: DFQATT, SNEGSKA (reference sequence). The CDR3 bases are TGCAGTGCTACATGGAGGGAAAAACTGTTTTTT. Translated, it gives CSATWREKLFF.

This rearrangement joins TRBV5-1 to TRBJ1-3; no clear D gene. CDR1 is SGHRS and CDR2 is YFSETQ in the germline V gene. Between the trimmed V and J ends, which lost 3 bases and 0 bases, there was a span of 10 bases. CDR3 size: 15 residues. The CDR3 protein is CASSSERLSGNTIYF. The CDR3 coding sequence is TGCGCCAGCAGCTCTGAACGACTCTCTGGAAACACCATATATTTT.

The chain links TRBV5-4 to TRBJ1-2, with D possibly being TRBD1 (5 bases). The germline V and J ends were trimmed by 0 bases and 5 bases, with 17 bases remaining between them. The CDR3 runs to 16 residues. Germline V CDR1 and CDR2: SGHNT, YYREEE (reference sequence). The CDR3 loop reads CASSLGSGKERYGYTF. CDR3 nucleotides: TGTGCCAGCAGCTTGGGATCAGGGAAGGAGCGATATGGCTACACCTTC.

The chain is built from TRBV15 and TRBJ1-5; weak D call: TRBD1 (6 bases). Germline V gene lookup returns CDR1 LNHNV and CDR2 YYDKDF (reference sequence). V gave up 2 bases and J gave up 3 bases, with 14 bases separating them. The CDR3 totals 16 residues. As DNA, the CDR3 is TGTGCCACCAGCAGAAGGCCCCAGGGGATCAATCAGCCCCAGCATTTT. Its protein product is CATSRRPQGINQPQHF.

The DNA of the CDR3 is TGCGCCACAAGTATCGGCAACTATCAGCCCCAGCATTTT. It yields the protein CATSIGNYQPQHF. The rearrangement uses TRBV10-2 and TRBJ1-5; D unresolved. The CDR3 covers 13 residues. Trimming pared 10 bases from V and 5 bases from J, leaving 15 bases between. Germline CDR1 reads WSHSY; CDR2 reads SAAADI.

J is TRBJ1-4 and V is TRBV28, with a possible D match to TRBD1 (6 bases). CDR3 size: 14 residues. The V end was cut by 3 bases, the J end by 5 bases, with 10 bases between. Germline V gene data show CDR1 as MDHEN and CDR2 as SYDVKM. This CDR3 is CASSFRGENEKLFF. The CDR3 nucleotides read TGTGCCAGCAGTTTCAGGGGAGAGAATGAAAAACTGTTTTTT. Together with reference TRBV28 and TRBJ1-4, the CDR3 gives the full variable domain: DVKVTQSSRYLVKRTGEKVFLECVQDMDHENMFWYRQDPGLGLRLIYFSYDVKMKEKGDIPEGYSVSREKKERFSLILESASTNQTSMYLCASSFRGENEKLFFGSGTQLSVL.

The gene calls are TRBV19 and TRBJ2-1, with a tentative D call TRBD1 (7 bases). Germline lookup yields CDR1 LNHDA and CDR2 SQIVND (reference sequence). The CDR3 loop spans 13 amino acids. V lost 3 bases, J lost 5 bases, and 8 bases lay in between. CDR3 amino acids: CASSIRGDNEQFF. The CDR3 DNA is TGTGCCAGTAGTATCAGGGGGGACAATGAGCAGTTCTTC.

This rearrangement joins TRBV4-3 to TRBJ1-3; no reliable D call. The ends were cut back, 0 bases at V and 0 bases at J, with 9 bases in the middle. The CDR3 has 16 amino acids. Germline loops: CDR1 LGHNA, CDR2 YSLEER. The CDR3 DNA follows: TGCGCCAGCAGCCAAGACCCCTCTGACTCTGGAAACACCATATATTTT. Its translation: CASSQDPSDSGNTIYF.

The CDR3 DNA reads TGCGCCAGCAGACCCGAAGCGGGAGGGACAGATACGCAGTATTTT. Protein: CASRPEAGGTDTQYF. The chain joins TRBV4-1 to TRBJ2-3, with 10 bases identical to TRBD2. Losses at the gene ends were 6 bases for V and 3 bases for J; bases not matched to a gene: 6. The CDR3 contains 15 residues. The germline V gene has CDR1 MGHRA and CDR2 YSYEKL.

The chain combines TRBV18 with TRBJ1-5; 8 bases align to TRBD1. The germline gives CDR1 KGHSH, CDR2 LQKENI. The CDR3 contains 15 residues. V lost 3 bases and J lost 7; bases outside the gene matches: 8. In DNA form, the CDR3 reads TGTGCCAGCTCACCTCAGGGGGCGAGTGCCCAGCCCCAGCATTTT. It codes for CASSPQGASAQPQHF.

The V and J genes are TRBV6-5 and TRBJ1-6; perhaps TRBD1 as D (6 bases). The CDR3 runs to 14 residues. Germline values: CDR1 MNHEY, CDR2 SVGAGI. Trimming removed 10 bases at V and 0 bases at J, with 10 bases between. CDR3 in amino acids: CATGGGSYNSPLHF. DNA for the CDR3: TGTGCCACCGGGGGCGGCTCCTATAATTCACCCCTCCACTTT.

The chain recombines TRBV19 with TRBJ2-2; D remains ambiguous. Germline V gives CDR1 LNHDA, CDR2 SQIVND (reference sequence). The CDR3 totals 15 residues. Deletions cut 5 bases from V and 4 bases from J, with 14 bases between. CDR3 protein: CASSVTTTGTGELFF. Written as DNA, the CDR3 is TGTGCCAGTAGTGTTACTACGACGGGCACCGGGGAGCTGTTTTTT.

This chain connects TRBV7-2 to TRBJ1-4; 8 bases fit TRBD1. The CDR3 extends over 13 amino acids. After removal of 5 bases from V and 5 bases from J, the junction contained 1 base not matched to a gene. CDR1 SGHTA and CDR2 FQGNSA come from the germline V gene. The CDR3 sequence: CASSRTGNEKLFF. The CDR3 DNA is TGTGCCAGCAGCAGGACAGGGAATGAAAAACTGTTTTTT.